This TCR beta chain was sequenced in a study of blood T cell repertoires in COVID-19. On the study more broadly: The United States, Italy and Spain provided the acute and convalescent COVID-19 samples. T cells, B-cell-depleted T cells, or PBMCs provided the cDNA or gDNA that served as material.

This CDR3 comprises 14 residues. From germline, CDR1 is LNHDA and CDR2 SQIVND (reference sequence). J gave up 4 bases and V 3 bases, and 2 bases lay outside the gene matches. In the authors' methods: The assay estimated nucleated cells by amplifying reference gene primers. Assay used: immunoSEQ multiplex PCR; TCRdb lists only in-frame clones, some missing. The V and J calls and clone size were taken over from that table, and D and trimming were inferred from the DNA. Found here are around 180,000 clones, 88% of them singletons; the top ten hold more than 25%. The chain couples TRBV19 to TRBJ2-5; 10 bases line up with TRBD2. The sample taken for sequencing was peripheral blood. The clonotype originates from a man aged 55 to 69 with acute or convalescent COVID-19. The CDR3: CASSMSGRAETQYF. The CDR3 bases are TGTGCCAGTAGTATGAGCGGGAGGGCAGAGACCCAGTACTTC.